One sample yielded the 31 T cell receptor beta chains listed below, sequenced in a study of tumor-infiltrating lymphocytes in primary liver carcinoma. From roughly 500 ng total RNA, TCR beta cDNA was generated with a primer in the constant region. Three-round nested multiplex PCR performed with slightly modified ARM-PCR produced the TCR beta libraries. The study ran its first two PCR rounds for around 10 cycles each, using TRBV1-TRBV30 forward primers and a C-beta reverse primer. One entry per CDR3 protein, called by TCRdb with MiXCR from the multiplex PCR reads. The sample lists more than 30,000 distinct CDR3 sequences, roughly 73% seen once, with around two fifths in the top ten. The source material, roughly 18-30 mg of unsorted bulk tissue, was used to co-extract RNA and DNA. Material: tumor-adjacent normal liver tissue. Source of these receptors: a man in his forties or fifties with primary liver carcinoma and hepatitis B virus infection.

With regard to this clonotype: The CDR3 carries no conserved terminal phenylalanine or tryptophan, so it likely arises from a read error. The genes are TRBV6-5 and TRBJ2-1, with D perhaps TRBD1 (7 bases). This CDR3 region has 14 residues. CDR1 and CDR2 (germline): MNHEY, SVGAGI. CDR3 sequence (DNA): TGTCCCAGCAGTCAAGTCAGGGGGGTGGTTGAACAGTTCTAC. Amino acids: CPSSQVRGVVEQFY.

On this clonotype itself: At one boundary the junction diverges from the germline segment, which might be a read error. The chain is built from TRBV10-3 and TRBJ2-1; 8 bases fit TRBD2. Germline-derived CDR1 and CDR2 are ENHRY and SYGVKD. The CDR3 has 15 residues. The CDR3 DNA follows: TGTACCATCAGGGTTAGCGGGATCTCCTACAATGAGCAGTTCTTC. This translates into CTIRVSGISYNEQFF.

In regard to this clonotype: This may be a read error: a much more frequent sequence differs by one nucleotide. The conserved final phenylalanine or tryptophan is absent from the CDR3, which likely points to a read error. V gene TRBV7-8 combines with J gene TRBJ2-3; D not certain. The germline V gene encodes CDR1 SGHVS and CDR2 FQNEAQ. Deletions cut 6 bases from V and 4 bases from J, with 17 bases between. The CDR3 runs to 15 residues. Here the CDR3 reads CASSEEHPKADTQYL. Here the CDR3 DNA reads TGTGCCAGCAGTGAGGAACATCCAAAGGCAGATACGCAGTATCTT.

V gene TRBV11-2 combines with J gene TRBJ1-1; TRBD1 might be the D (6 bases). The V and J ends lost 10 bases and 11 bases respectively, with 23 bases between them. The CDR3 loop spans 13 amino acids. Looked up from germline, CDR1 is SGHAT and CDR2 is FQNNGV. CDR3 coding DNA: TGTGCCAACAGATCACATACAGGGTATAATGCTTTCTTT. Protein: CANRSHTGYNAFF.

Points on this clonotype: One junction end disagrees with the germline gene, perhaps due to a read error. The J gene is TRBJ1-1, the V gene TRBV6-6, with D unresolved. This CDR3 has 14 residues. Germline V gene data show CDR1 as MNHNY and CDR2 as SVGAGI (reference sequence). DNA for the CDR3: TGCGCCAGCACTTACGTGGGGAGGAACACTGAAGCTTTCTTT. This encodes CASTYVGRNTEAFF.

In DNA form, the CDR3 reads TGTGCCAACACCGATCTTAGCCGTACAGATACGCAGTATTTT. Amino acids: CANTDLSRTDTQYF. V and J are TRBV12-3 or TRBV12-4 and TRBJ2-3; D unclear. The CDR3 runs 14 residues. The V end was cut by 10 bases, the J end by 3 bases, with 17 bases between.

The genes are TRBV7-9 and TRBJ2-7; 7 bases match TRBD1. Trimming at V came to 7 bases and at J to 3 bases, leaving 12 bases not matched to a gene. The CDR3 runs 15 residues. Germline V gene data show CDR1 as SEHNR and CDR2 as FQNEAQ (reference sequence). CDR3 in DNA: TGTGCCAGCACTTTTCGGACAGGTGAAAACTACGAGCAGTACTTC. This gives the protein CASTFRTGENYEQYF.

Turning to this clonotype: The junction and the germline gene differ at one end; a read error may be behind it. The chain carries TRBV11-2 and TRBJ2-3; tentative D call: TRBD1 (6 bases). This CDR3 spans 16 amino acids. CDR1 is SGHAT, CDR2 FQNNGV, per germline. CDR3 sequence reads: CASSRRSTGNTDTQNF. Written as DNA, the CDR3 is TGTGCCAGCAGCAGGAGAAGTACAGGGAACACAGATACACAGAATTTT.

On this clonotype: The junction shows a germline mismatch at one end, possibly a read error. The rearrangement links TRBV5-6 to TRBJ2-7, with D perhaps given as TRBD1 or TRBD2 (5 bases each). This CDR3 comprises 19 residues. Per germline, CDR1 SGHDT and CDR2 YYEEEE. The CDR3 sequence: CASSATWAREGQNSYGQYF. The CDR3 coding sequence is TGTGCCAGCAGCGCCACATGGGCCCGCGAGGGGCAGAACTCCTACGGGCAGTACTTC.

For this clonotype: Mismatch with germline at one junction end may stem from a read error. The J gene is TRBJ2-2, the V gene TRBV7-8; 11 nucleotides line up with TRBD2. In germline, CDR1 is SGHVS, CDR2 FQNEAQ. The CDR3 has 16 residues. This CDR3 is CVSSSLAGAYTGELFF. The CDR3 DNA reads TGTGTCAGCAGCTCACTAGCGGGAGCTTACACTGGGGAGCTGTTTTTT.

This chain links TRBV5-5 with TRBJ1-5; no clear D. Germline V CDR1 and CDR2: SGHKS, YYEKEE (reference sequence). The V and J ends lost 8 bases and 6 bases respectively, with 18 bases between them. The CDR3 extends over 14 amino acids. CDR3 coding DNA: TGTGCCAGGAGCAGCGGGAGGGCAGGTCAGCCCCAGCATTTT. Its protein is CARSSGRAGQPQHF.

Turning to this clonotype: A single base separates this from a much larger clone, so it may be a read error. Because the CDR3 is missing its conserved closing phenylalanine or tryptophan, this is likely a read error. The limits of the CDR3 on the DNA are not certain, so only TCRdb's listed CDR3 is given. J is TRBJ2-7 and V is TRBV5-1; no DNA check was done on the table's D call, TRBD1. The germline gives CDR1 SGHRS, CDR2 YFSETQ. From its first to its last residue, the CDR3 has 14 amino acids. CDR3 in amino acids: CASSPSDSLGEHYL.

Notes on this clonotype: Because the CDR3 is missing its conserved closing phenylalanine or tryptophan, this is likely a read error. The chain links TRBV5-6 to TRBJ2-2, with 7 bases lining up with TRBD1. The CDR3 has 15 amino acids. CDR1 and CDR2 (germline): SGHDT, YYEEEE. V was pared by 6 bases and J by 0 bases, with 5 bases of the junction left unmatched. CDR3 loop: CASNWGQTNTGELFS. The CDR3 DNA is TGTGCCAGCAACTGGGGACAGACGAACACCGGGGAGCTGTTTTCT.

Concerning this clonotype itself: The final CDR3 position lacks the conserved phenylalanine or tryptophan, pointing to a likely read error. V usage is TRBV30 and J usage is TRBJ1-1; D possibly corresponds to TRBD1 (5 bases). The CDR3 is 13 residues long. V dropped 3 bases and J dropped 0 bases, with 8 bases sitting between them. Germline CDR1 GTSNPN, CDR2 SVGIG (reference sequence). This chain's CDR3 is CAWSRGLNTEAFS. Here the CDR3 DNA reads TGTGCCTGGAGCCGGGGGTTGAACACTGAAGCTTTCTCT.

Points on this clonotype: Just one base apart from a much larger clone, this may be a read error. The genes are TRBV7-3 and TRBJ2-1; D is possibly TRBD2 (6 bases). V lost 7 bases and J lost 10, with 23 bases in between. This CDR3 comprises 15 residues. The V gene's germline CDR1 is SGHTA and CDR2 FQGTGA. The CDR3 bases are TGTGCCAGCAACTTGCTCGGGAGTGGAGGCGAGGAGCAGTTCTTC. As protein: CASNLLGSGGEEQFF.

A single count supports this clonotype. J is TRBJ1-1 and V is TRBV5-1; D is possibly TRBD1 (6 bases). V lost 0 bases and J lost 0, with 15 bases in between. Germline CDR1 and CDR2: SGHRS and YFSETQ. This CDR3 is built from 17 residues. The CDR3 region is CASSLGGYRDMNTEAFF. The CDR3 DNA reads TGCGCCAGCAGCTTGGGGGGATACAGGGATATGAACACTGAAGCTTTCTTT.

Turning to this clonotype: Relative to the germline gene, one junction end is altered; a read error may explain this. This chain uses TRBV4-3 with TRBJ2-7, with unresolved D. The CDR3 length is 13 residues. Germline V gives CDR1 LGHNA, CDR2 YSLEER. CDR3 residues: CASSQDPPFEQYF. CDR3 bases: TGCGCCAGTAGCCAAGATCCACCCTTCGAGCAGTACTTC.

Comment on this clonotype: The junction does not match germline at one end; this may be a read error. The CDR3 protein is CASGLDAGASTDMQYF. In DNA form, the CDR3 reads TGTGCCAGCGGCTTGGACGCGGGGGCCTCCACAGATATGCAGTATTTT. The chain carries TRBV5-4 and TRBJ2-3, with TRBD2 as a possible D gene (7 bases). The CDR3 consists of 16 residues. Germline CDR1 is SGHNT and CDR2 is YYREEE (reference sequence).

Comments on this clonotype: A junction end diverges from the germline sequence, so it may reflect a read error. This chain joins TRBV24-1 and TRBJ2-1, with 7 bases matching TRBD1. Germline CDR1 reads KGHDR; CDR2 reads SFDVKD. The CDR3 covers 16 residues. CDR3 protein: CATSDSGTENYNEQFF. For the CDR3, the DNA is TGTGCCACCAGTGATTCCGGGACAGAGAATTACAATGAGCAATTCTTC.

In its sample, this clonotype was seen a few times. The genes are TRBV12-5 and TRBJ2-3; D gene ambiguous. The germline V gene has CDR1 LGHNT and CDR2 FRNRAP. The CDR3 covers 11 residues. V was clipped by 8 bases and J by 5 bases, with 8 bases between them. The CDR3 DNA is TGTGCTAGTTCTGTCGGAGATACGCAGTATTTT. Residues: CASSVGDTQYF.

Comments on this clonotype: The junction departs from germline at one end; a sequencing error may be responsible. The rearrangement links TRBV11-1 to TRBJ2-7; TRBD1 might be the D (8 bases). Germline lookup yields CDR1 SGHAT and CDR2 FQDESV (reference sequence). The CDR3 runs 15 residues. The CDR3: CANTPGGQASYKQYF. The CDR3 nucleotides are TGTGCCAACACCCCGGGGGGACAGGCGAGCTACAAGCAGTACTTC.

Regarding this clonotype: The junction does not match germline at one end; this may be a read error. The rearrangement uses TRBV12-3 or TRBV12-4 and TRBJ2-1; D gene uncertain. The CDR3 loop spans 13 amino acids. The CDR3 DNA reads TGTGCCAACAGTCTCGGACGGAACAATGAGCAATTCTTC. Translation gives CANSLGRNNEQFF.

Turning to this clonotype: The conserved closing phenylalanine or tryptophan is absent in this CDR3, likely reflecting a read error. Here the CDR3 reads CASSQEFGNTWELFY. In DNA form, the CDR3 reads TGCGCCAGCAGCCAAGAGTTTGGGAACACCTGGGAGCTGTTTTAC. V usage is TRBV4-1 and J usage is TRBJ2-2; no reliable D call. Germline loops: CDR1 MGHRA, CDR2 YSYEKL. The CDR3 runs 15 residues.

This clonotype was detected many times. V is TRBV7-8 and J is TRBJ2-1; D gene uncertain. The CDR3 consists of 12 residues. CDR1 SGHVS and CDR2 FQNEAQ come from the germline V gene. The ends were cut back, 3 bases at V and 5 bases at J, with 5 bases in the middle. The CDR3 DNA reads TGTGCCAGCAGCTTTAGTCACAATGAGCAGTTCTTC. It encodes CASSFSHNEQFF.

As to this clonotype: A read error may produce the germline difference seen at one junction end. This chain links TRBV6-5 with TRBJ2-1; D is ambiguous. Germline assignment: CDR1 MNHEY and CDR2 SVGAGI. The CDR3 extends over 11 amino acids. The CDR3, as DNA: TGTACCAGCAGCTACGTGGATGAGCAGTTCTTC. Translated: CTSSYVDEQFF.

Turning to this clonotype: With a much larger clone just one base away, this may be a read error. This chain links TRBV2 with TRBJ2-1, with no clear D. Between the trimmed V and J ends, which lost 4 bases and 3 bases, there was a span of 10 bases. CDR1 is SNHLY, CDR2 FYNNEI, per germline. This CDR3 region has 14 residues. The CDR3 coding sequence is TGTGCCAGCAGTGCACTATCGGGCTACAATGAGCAGTTCTTC. Its protein is CASSALSGYNEQFF. Using reference TRBV2 and TRBJ2-1 for the parts outside the CDR3, the full variable domain is EPEVTQTPSHQVTQMGQEVILRCVPISNHLYFYWYRQILGQKVEFLVSFYNNEISEKSEIFDDQFSVERPDGSNFTLKIRSTKLEDSAMYFCASSALSGYNEQFFGPGTRLTVL.

This clonotype has a single count. The missing conserved phenylalanine or tryptophan at the end of this CDR3 makes a read error likely. The chain joins TRBV6-1 to TRBJ2-4; a possible D gene is TRBD2 (5 bases). Germline V lookup: CDR1 MNHNS, CDR2 SASEGT. This CDR3 is 17 amino acids long. The chain's CDR3 is CANSGGPTREAKNIQYL. CDR3 sequence (DNA): TGTGCCAACAGTGGAGGTCCTACAAGGGAAGCCAAAAACATTCAGTACTTA.

This clonotype was seen repeatedly, ten times or more. This chain links TRBV24-1 with TRBJ2-4, with 9 bases matching TRBD1. Per germline, CDR1 KGHDR and CDR2 SFDVKD. The CDR3 extends over 15 amino acids. Trimming took 2 bases from V and 7 from J; bases not matched to a gene: 5. The CDR3 sequence is CATSDSTGGVNIQYF. Written as DNA, the CDR3 is TGTGCCACCAGTGATTCGACAGGGGGGGTGAACATTCAGTACTTC.

This chain joins TRBV6-1 and TRBJ1-2, with unresolved D. CDR3 length equals 15 residues. Germline CDR1 MNHNS, CDR2 SASEGT. The CDR3 DNA reads as TGTGTCAGTAGCGAGAGCGCCGAGGAGTACGATGGCTACACCTTC. This translates into CVSSESAEEYDGYTF.

This clonotype is judged medium-sized (0.01 to 0.1%). The chain recombines TRBV11-2 with TRBJ2-7, with a possible D match to TRBD1 (6 bases). This CDR3 spans 19 amino acids. CDR1 and CDR2 (germline): SGHAT, FQNNGV. Trimming took off 3 bases at V and 4 bases at J, with 28 bases between the two ends. The CDR3 is CASSFDRPRRSSYGYEQYF. Here the CDR3 DNA reads TGTGCCAGCAGCTTCGACAGGCCCCGACGTTCTTCGTACGGTTACGAGCAGTACTTC.

In the case of this clonotype: One junction end does not reproduce the germline sequence, and a read error may be involved. The chain is built from TRBV11-2 and TRBJ2-5; unclear D gene. The length of the CDR3 is 15 residues. Looked up from germline, CDR1 is SGHAT and CDR2 is FQNNGV. The CDR3: CASSPVGLVSETLYF. The DNA for the CDR3 is TGTGCCAGCAGCCCCGTTGGGCTAGTCTCAGAGACCCTGTACTTC.